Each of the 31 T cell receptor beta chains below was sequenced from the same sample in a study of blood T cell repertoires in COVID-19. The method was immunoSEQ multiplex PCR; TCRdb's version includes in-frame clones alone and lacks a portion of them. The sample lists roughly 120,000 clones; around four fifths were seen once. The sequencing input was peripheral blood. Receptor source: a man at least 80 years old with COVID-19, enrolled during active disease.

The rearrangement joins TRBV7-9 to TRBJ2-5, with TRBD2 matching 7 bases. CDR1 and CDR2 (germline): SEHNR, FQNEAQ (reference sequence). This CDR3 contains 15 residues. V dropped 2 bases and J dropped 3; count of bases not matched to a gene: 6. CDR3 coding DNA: TGTGCCAGCAGCTTATACGGGGGGATAGAAGAGACCCAGTACTTC. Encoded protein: CASSLYGGIEETQYF.

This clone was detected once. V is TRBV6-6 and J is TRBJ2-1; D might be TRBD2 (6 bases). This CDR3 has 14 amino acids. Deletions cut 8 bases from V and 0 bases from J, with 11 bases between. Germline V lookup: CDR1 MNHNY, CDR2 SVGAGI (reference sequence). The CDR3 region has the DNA TGTGCCAGCGGGGCGGGGAGCTCCTACAATGAGCAGTTCTTC. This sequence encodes CASGAGSSYNEQFF.

For the CDR3, the DNA is TGTGCCAGCAGTTTCCAGGACTACACAGATACGCAGTATTTT. Its translation: CASSFQDYTDTQYF. The chain employs TRBV27 and TRBJ2-3, with D possibly matching TRBD2 (6 bases). The CDR3 length is 14 residues. Germline loops: CDR1 MNHEY, CDR2 SMNVEV (reference sequence). The V end lost 3 bases, the J end lost 2 bases, and 9 bases lay between the germline ends.

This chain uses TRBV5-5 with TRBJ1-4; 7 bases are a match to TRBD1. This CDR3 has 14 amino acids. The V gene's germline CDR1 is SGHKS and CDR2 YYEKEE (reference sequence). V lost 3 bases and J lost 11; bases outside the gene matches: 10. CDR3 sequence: CASSSGTELRKLFF. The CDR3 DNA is TGTGCCAGCAGCTCAGGGACAGAGCTGAGGAAACTGTTTTTT.

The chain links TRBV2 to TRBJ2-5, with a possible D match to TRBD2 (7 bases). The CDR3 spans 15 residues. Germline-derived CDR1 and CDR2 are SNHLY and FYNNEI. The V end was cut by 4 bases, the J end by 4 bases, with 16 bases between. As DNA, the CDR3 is TGTGCCAGCAGTGGGATCCAGGGGAGGGGAGAGACCCAGTACTTC. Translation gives CASSGIQGRGETQYF.

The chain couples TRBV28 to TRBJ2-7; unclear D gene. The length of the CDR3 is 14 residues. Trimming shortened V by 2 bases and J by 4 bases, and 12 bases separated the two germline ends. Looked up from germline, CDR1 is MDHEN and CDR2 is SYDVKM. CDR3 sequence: CASSLLPAPYEQYF. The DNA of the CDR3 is TGTGCCAGCAGTTTACTACCCGCCCCTTACGAGCAGTACTTC.

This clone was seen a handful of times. In DNA, the CDR3 is TGCAGTGCCTACGATAACTATGGCTACACCTTC. This encodes CSAYDNYGYTF. This chain connects TRBV20-1 to TRBJ1-2, with unresolved D. The ends were cut back, 6 bases at V and 1 base at J, with 6 bases in the middle. The germline gives CDR1 DFQATT, CDR2 SNEGSKA (reference sequence). The CDR3 length is 11 residues.

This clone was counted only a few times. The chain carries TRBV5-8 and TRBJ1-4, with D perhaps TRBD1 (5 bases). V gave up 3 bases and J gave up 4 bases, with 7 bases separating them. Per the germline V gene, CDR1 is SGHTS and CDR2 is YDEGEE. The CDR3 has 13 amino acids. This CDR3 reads CASSYRRNEKLFF. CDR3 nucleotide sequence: TGTGCCAGCAGCTACAGGCGTAATGAAAAACTGTTTTTT. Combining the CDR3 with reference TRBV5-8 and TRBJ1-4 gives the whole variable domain EAGVTQSPTHLIKTRGQQATLRCSPISGHTSVYWYQQALGLGLQFLLWYDEGEERNRGNFPPRFSGRQFPNYSSELNVNALELEDSALYLCASSYRRNEKLFFGSGTQLSVL.

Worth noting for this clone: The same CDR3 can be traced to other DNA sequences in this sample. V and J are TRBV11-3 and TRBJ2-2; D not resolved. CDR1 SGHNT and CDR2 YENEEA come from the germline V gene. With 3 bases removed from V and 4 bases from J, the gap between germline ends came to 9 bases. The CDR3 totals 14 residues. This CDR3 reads CASSFGGGTGELFF. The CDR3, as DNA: TGTGCCAGCAGCTTCGGTGGCGGCACCGGGGAGCTGTTTTTT.

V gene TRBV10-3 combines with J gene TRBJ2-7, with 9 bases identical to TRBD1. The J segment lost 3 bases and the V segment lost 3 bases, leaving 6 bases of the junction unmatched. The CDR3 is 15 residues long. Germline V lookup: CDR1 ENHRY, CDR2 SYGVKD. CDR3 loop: CAISERQGESYEQYF. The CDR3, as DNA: TGTGCCATCAGTGAACGACAGGGGGAAAGCTACGAGCAGTACTTC.

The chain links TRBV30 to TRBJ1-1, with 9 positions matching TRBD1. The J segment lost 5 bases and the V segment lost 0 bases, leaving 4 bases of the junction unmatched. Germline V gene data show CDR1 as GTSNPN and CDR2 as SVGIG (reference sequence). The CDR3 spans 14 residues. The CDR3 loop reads CAWSVGTGRTEAFF. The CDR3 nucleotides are TGTGCCTGGAGTGTAGGGACAGGGCGTACTGAAGCTTTCTTT.

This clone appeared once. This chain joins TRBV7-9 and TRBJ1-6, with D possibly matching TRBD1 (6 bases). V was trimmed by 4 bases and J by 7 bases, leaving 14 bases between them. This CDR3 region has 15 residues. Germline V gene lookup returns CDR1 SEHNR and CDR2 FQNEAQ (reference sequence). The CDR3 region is CASSSQGMVNSPLHF. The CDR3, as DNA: TGTGCCAGCAGCTCTCAGGGGATGGTCAATTCACCCCTCCACTTT.

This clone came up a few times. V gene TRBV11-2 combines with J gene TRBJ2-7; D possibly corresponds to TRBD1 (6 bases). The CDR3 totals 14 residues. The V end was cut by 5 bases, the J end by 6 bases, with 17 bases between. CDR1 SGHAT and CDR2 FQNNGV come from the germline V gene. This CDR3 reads CASSQGTPPGEQYF. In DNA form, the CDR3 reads TGTGCCAGCAGCCAGGGGACCCCGCCGGGCGAGCAGTACTTC.

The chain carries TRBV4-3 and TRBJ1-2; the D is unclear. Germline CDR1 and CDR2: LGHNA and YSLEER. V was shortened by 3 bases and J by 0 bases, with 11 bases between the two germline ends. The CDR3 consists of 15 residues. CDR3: CASSQTIRPNYGYTF. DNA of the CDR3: TGCGCCAGCAGCCAGACTATACGGCCTAACTATGGCTACACCTTC.

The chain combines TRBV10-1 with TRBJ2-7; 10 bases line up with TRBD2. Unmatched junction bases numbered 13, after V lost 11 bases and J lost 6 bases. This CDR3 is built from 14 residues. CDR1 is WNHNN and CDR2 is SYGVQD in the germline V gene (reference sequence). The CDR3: CARLAGVPYPEQYF. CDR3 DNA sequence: TGCGCCCGCCTAGCGGGGGTACCTTACCCCGAGCAGTACTTC.

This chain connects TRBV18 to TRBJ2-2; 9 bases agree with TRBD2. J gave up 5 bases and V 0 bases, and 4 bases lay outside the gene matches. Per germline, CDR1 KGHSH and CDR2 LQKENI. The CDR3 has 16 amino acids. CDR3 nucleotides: TGTGCCAGCTCACCACCGCTCCTAGCGGGAACCGGGGAGCTGTTTTTT. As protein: CASSPPLLAGTGELFF.

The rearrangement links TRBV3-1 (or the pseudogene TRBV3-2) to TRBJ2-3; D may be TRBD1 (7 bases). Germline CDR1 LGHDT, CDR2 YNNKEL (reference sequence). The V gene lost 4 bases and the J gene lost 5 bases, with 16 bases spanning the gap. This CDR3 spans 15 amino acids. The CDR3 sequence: CASSLRRGLRDTQYF. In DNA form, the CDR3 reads TGTGCCAGCAGCCTAAGGAGGGGGCTGAGAGATACGCAGTATTTT.

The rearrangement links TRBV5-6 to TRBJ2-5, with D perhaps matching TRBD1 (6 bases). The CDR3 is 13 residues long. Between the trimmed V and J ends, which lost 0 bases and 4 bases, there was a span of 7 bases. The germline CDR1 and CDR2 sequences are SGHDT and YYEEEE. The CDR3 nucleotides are TGTGCCAGCAGCTTGGAACAGGGAGAGACCCAGTACTTC. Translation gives CASSLEQGETQYF.

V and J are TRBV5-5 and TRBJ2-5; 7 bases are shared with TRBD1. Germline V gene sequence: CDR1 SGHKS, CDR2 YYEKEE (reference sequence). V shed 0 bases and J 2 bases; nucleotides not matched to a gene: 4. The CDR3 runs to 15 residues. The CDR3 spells CASSLGPGQQETQYF. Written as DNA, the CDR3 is TGTGCCAGCAGCTTGGGACCGGGACAGCAAGAGACCCAGTACTTC. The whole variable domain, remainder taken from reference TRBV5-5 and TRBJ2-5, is DAGVTQSPTHLIKTRGQQVTLRCSPISGHKSVSWYQQVLGQGPQFIFQYYEKEERGRGNFPDRFSARQFPNYSSELNVNALLLGDSALYLCASSLGPGQQETQYFGPGTRLLVL.

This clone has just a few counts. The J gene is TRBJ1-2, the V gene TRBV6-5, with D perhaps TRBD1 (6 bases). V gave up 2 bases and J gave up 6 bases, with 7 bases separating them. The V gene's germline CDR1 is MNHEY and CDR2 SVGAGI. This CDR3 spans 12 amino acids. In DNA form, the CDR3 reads TGTGCCAGCAGTTACAGGGGGAATGGCTACACCTTC. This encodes CASSYRGNGYTF.

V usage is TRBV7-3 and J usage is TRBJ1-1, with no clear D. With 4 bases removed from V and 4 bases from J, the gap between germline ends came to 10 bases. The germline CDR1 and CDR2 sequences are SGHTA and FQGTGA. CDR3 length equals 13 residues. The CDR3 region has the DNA TGTGCCAGCAGCTCACAGCACGGCACTGAAGCTTTCTTT. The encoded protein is CASSSQHGTEAFF.

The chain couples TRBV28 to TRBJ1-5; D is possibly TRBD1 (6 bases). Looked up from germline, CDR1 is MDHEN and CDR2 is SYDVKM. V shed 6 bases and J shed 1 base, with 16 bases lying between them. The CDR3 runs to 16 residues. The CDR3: CASSPRGAPSNQPQHF. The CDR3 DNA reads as TGTGCCAGCAGCCCGCGGGGGGCGCCCAGCAATCAGCCCCAGCATTTT.

Written as DNA, the CDR3 is TGTGCCAGCAGCAGTACCGGGACTTCGCAGTATTTT. Protein: CASSSTGTSQYF. The J gene is TRBJ2-3, the V gene TRBV14; perhaps TRBD2 as D (6 bases). Germline values: CDR1 SGHDN, CDR2 FVKESK. The CDR3 has 12 residues. V lost 5 bases and J 10 bases, leaving 13 bases between the germline ends.

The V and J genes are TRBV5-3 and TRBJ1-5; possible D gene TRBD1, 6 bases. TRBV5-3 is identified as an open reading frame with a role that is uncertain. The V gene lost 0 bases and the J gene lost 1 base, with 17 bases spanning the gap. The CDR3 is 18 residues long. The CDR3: CARSLAGGAGSSNQPQHF. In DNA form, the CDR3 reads TGTGCCAGAAGCTTGGCGGGGGGGGCAGGGTCGAGCAATCAGCCCCAGCATTTT.

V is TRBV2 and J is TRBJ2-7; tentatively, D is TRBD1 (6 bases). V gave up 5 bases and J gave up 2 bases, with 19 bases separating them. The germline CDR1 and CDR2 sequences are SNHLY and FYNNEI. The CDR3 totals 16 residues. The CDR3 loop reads CASSKRMTGGTYEQYF. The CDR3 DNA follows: TGTGCCAGCAGTAAAAGAATGACAGGCGGTACCTACGAGCAGTACTTC. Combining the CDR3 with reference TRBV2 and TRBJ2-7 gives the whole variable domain EPEVTQTPSHQVTQMGQEVILRCVPISNHLYFYWYRQILGQKVEFLVSFYNNEISEKSEIFDDQFSVERPDGSNFTLKIRSTKLEDSAMYFCASSKRMTGGTYEQYFGPGTRLTVT.

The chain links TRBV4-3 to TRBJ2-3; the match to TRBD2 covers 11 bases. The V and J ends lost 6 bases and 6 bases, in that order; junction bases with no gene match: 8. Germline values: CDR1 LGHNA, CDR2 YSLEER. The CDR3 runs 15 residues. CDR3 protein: CASSLQLAGVDTQYF. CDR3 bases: TGCGCCAGCAGTCTCCAACTAGCGGGAGTGGATACGCAGTATTTT.

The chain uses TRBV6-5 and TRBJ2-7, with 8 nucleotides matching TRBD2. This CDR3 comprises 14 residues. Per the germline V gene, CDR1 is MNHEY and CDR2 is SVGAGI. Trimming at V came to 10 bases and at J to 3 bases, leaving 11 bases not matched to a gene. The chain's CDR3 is CATHSGNLGYEQYF. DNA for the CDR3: TGTGCCACCCATAGCGGGAATTTAGGCTACGAGCAGTACTTC.

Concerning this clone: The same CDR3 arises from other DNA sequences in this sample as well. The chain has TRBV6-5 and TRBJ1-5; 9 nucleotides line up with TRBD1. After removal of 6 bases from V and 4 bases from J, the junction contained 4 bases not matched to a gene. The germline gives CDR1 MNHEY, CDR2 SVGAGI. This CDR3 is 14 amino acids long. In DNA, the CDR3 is TGTGCCAGCAGCACTGGACAGGGGAATCAGCCCCAGCATTTT. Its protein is CASSTGQGNQPQHF.

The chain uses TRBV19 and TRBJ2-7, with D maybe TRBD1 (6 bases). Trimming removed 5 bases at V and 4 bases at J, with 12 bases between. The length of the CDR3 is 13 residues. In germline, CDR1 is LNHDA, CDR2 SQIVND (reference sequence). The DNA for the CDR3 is TGTGCCAGTAGTTTGGACAGTCAATACGAGCAGTACTTC. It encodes CASSLDSQYEQYF. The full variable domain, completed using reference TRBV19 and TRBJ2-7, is DGGITQSPKYLFRKEGQNVTLSCEQNLNHDAMYWYRQDPGQGLRLIYYSQIVNDFQKGDIAEGYSVSREKKESFPLTVTSAQKNPTAFYLCASSLDSQYEQYFGPGTRLTVT.

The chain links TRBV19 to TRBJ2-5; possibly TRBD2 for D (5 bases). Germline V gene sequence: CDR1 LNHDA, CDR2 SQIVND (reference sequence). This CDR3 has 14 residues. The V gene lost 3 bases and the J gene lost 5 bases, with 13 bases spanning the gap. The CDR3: CASSMESQRETQYF. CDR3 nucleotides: TGTGCCAGTAGTATGGAGTCCCAGCGGGAGACCCAGTACTTC.

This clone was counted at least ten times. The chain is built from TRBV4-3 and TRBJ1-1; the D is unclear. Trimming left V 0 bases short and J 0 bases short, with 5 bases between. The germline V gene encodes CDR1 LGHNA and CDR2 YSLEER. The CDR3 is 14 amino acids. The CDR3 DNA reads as TGCGCCAGCAGCCAAGATCCGGTGAACACTGAAGCTTTCTTT. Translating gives CASSQDPVNTEAFF.